This TCR beta chain was recorded in a study of cytomegalovirus exposure and HLA in healthy donors (dated by TCRdb to 2016 to 2017). Broadly, across the study: In an earlier analysis of approximately 500 of the donors, 276 Gb of sequence data and 100 million or so unique TCR beta sequences from about 190 million T cells were reported. An early release that covered some 640 HLA-typed donors contained approximately 300 gigabases of sequencing data and 70 million to 100 million unique TCR sequences. Besides the first cohort of approximately 670 subjects, a separate validation cohort made up of 90 to 150 different subjects was used. All discovery cohort repertoires had been generated using a single sequencing platform. Using immunosequencing, the study profiled T cell repertoires from fewer than 850 subjects and related those repertoires to cytomegalovirus serostatus. Four or five DR-DQ haplotypes were handled as single units for association and clustering, since linkage in the cohort was strong. The number of donors typed differed by locus, with 629-630 for A, B, C, DRB1 and DQB1, roughly 520 for DQA1, 600 to 610 for DPA1, and some 440 for DPB1. Rather than using new phenotypic data, the later analysis identified candidate immune exposures from TCR beta sequences and from how often those sequences occurred across donors. Of the roughly 400 genotyped donors, 75% to 85% were placed in the genetic ancestry cluster associated with self-reported Caucasian donors. Donor age, sex, ethnicity and CMV serostatus were collected together with the repertoire data. A later analysis re-analyzed previously published TCR beta repertoires from 550 to 700 donors and added high-resolution HLA genotyping to study TCR occurrence patterns. The study was designed to test whether signatures of past pathogen exposure could be identified by cataloging public T cell receptors. HLA typing covered class I and class II loci at four-digit resolution. Among around 400 genotyped donors of the cohort, an average of around 240,000 unique TCR beta nucleotide sequences were sequenced per donor, roughly 20% of them non-productive. High-throughput TCR immunosequencing, statistical association of individual TCRs with disease status, and machine learning were combined to predict cytomegalovirus infection status. A later genetic analysis used genome-wide SNP genotypes for about 65% of the roughly 670 donors, treating that subset as a discovery cohort. An earlier analysis of fewer than 700 of the donors applied high-throughput TCR beta sequencing to assess whether each TCR beta V gene segment acted as functional or pseudogenic.

Overall results and qualifications from the work: In a later analysis, several top co-occurrence clusters were reported to appear linked to parvovirus B19, influenza, CMV and Epstein-Barr virus. In a later genetic analysis, a missense DCLRE1C variant was associated with V-gene and J-gene trimming of TCR beta chains, and the association was replicated in an independent cohort. In an earlier analysis of some 500 of the donors, most TCR beta V segments were observed in productive rearrangements about 90% or about 30% of the time, broadly matching IMGT annotations. Linkage disequilibrium might explain the correlated functional status among segregating V segments, but an unknown experimental factor could not be ruled out. Across donors, most TCR sequences were observed very rarely, whereas some public TCRs were present in many individuals. In a later analysis, some 18,000 TCR beta sequences were associated with specific HLA alleles at a false discovery rate of 0.05. According to a later genetic analysis, donors in an Asian-associated ancestry cluster had fewer N-insertions in productive TCRs than the roughly 670-donor mean. Compared with equally common non-associated chains, HLA-associated TCR beta chains in a later analysis were more clonally expanded and had lower generation probabilities. Some IMGT-functional V segments, including TRBV6-2 and TRBV6-3, could not be distinguished by the 87-base-pair reads and were therefore excluded. The study listed around 160 TCR beta chains as associated with cytomegalovirus. The authors suggested that the approach could potentially be extended to other disease states and immunological phenotypes. A further reported finding was that TCR beta sequences accurately predicted the HLA-A and HLA-B alleles for most subjects in the first cohort. According to a later analysis, most CMV-associated TCR beta chains appeared to be HLA-restricted, and the HLA associations seemed to be driven largely by CMV exposure. This cohort had only TCR beta chains sequenced, and the lack of alpha or paired-chain data limited which features could be detected. Cytomegalovirus status was reported to be diagnosed by the classifier with high specificity and sensitivity in both the original and validation cohorts. Over 15 rarely observed V segments, including chromosome 9 orphons, were excluded from the earlier analysis of several hundred of the donors because counts were too low. Strong co-occurrence of HLA alleles, especially DR and DQ, made assigning TCR associations to individual alleles difficult. Immune exposure information for the cohort was limited to CMV serostatus. Three of the identified cytomegalovirus-associated TCR beta chains were confirmed in vitro to be specific for cytomegalovirus antigens. Because HLA typing was missing for some donors at each locus, association tests included only the typed subset. In a later analysis, the rate of TCR association differed among HLA loci, with DRB1 alleles having the most associated TCRs and HLA-C alleles having the fewest. A cluster of highly shared sequence variants was judged likely to be a technical artifact of the sequencing pipeline. The presence/absence analyses assumed that sequencing depth was roughly uniform across donors, and that assumption may not be true.

Trimming leaves V shorter by 7 bases and J shorter by 0 bases, with the junction holding 6 bases beyond the gene matches. CDR1 LNHDA and CDR2 SQIVND are derived from the germline V gene (reference sequence). The CDR3 contains 15 residues, cysteine and phenylalanine counted. The read is trimmed to its CDR3 DNA, 45 bases read in frame from base 1. The cohort was made up of roughly 670 healthy bone marrow donors. At the time of sampling, every cohort member was nominally healthy, though immune exposures that went unrecorded were likely present. The donor tested CMV seronegative and was one of the 352 seronegative cohort members. A peripheral blood sample was provided by each donor, and peripheral blood mononuclear cells were used for TCR beta sequencing. Genomic DNA was extracted from the blood cell samples with the Qiagen DNeasy Blood Extraction Kit. Concerning this clone itself: Its recognized antigen is unknown. No much larger clonotype is one base removed from it; base qualities were not supplied.

Receptors were amplified or captured by the immunoSEQ multiplex PCR assay. For the multiplex PCR, a mixture combining 60 forward primers for TCR Vbeta segments and 13 reverse primers for TCR Jbeta segments was used. The CDR3 region of rearranged TCR beta genes was amplified from genomic DNA by a multiplex PCR assay. The Illumina HiSeq System was used to sequence the amplified TCR beta libraries as 87-base-pair reads. Turning to the authors' computational methods: A later analysis tallied 75 million to 95 million unique TCR beta chains across the 700 or so repertoires, and around 9.9 million of those chains were shared by two or more donors. To remove PCR and sequencing errors, raw reads were error-corrected and collapsed into unique sequences using a nearest-neighbor algorithm that merged closely related sequences. CDR3 sequences were aligned to IMGT reference sequences to assign V, D and J gene segments. For a sequence to be retained, at least a six-nucleotide match to both a V gene segment and a J gene segment was required. Rearrangements were called productive when the CDR3 lacked stop codons and stayed in frame with V and J; all others were non-productive. Following IMGT convention, CDR3 was defined as the stretch from the second conserved V-encoded cysteine up to the conserved J-encoded phenylalanine. Sequences without an unambiguous match to a single V gene segment were excluded from the earlier analysis of approximately 560 of the donors. In an earlier analysis of approximately 590 of the donors, a V segment was called functional when productive rearrangements were above 56.7%, and segregating when the standard deviation between donors exceeded 5%. To diagnose cytomegalovirus status from the catalog of TCR beta chain sequences, a statistical classification framework was built. In a later analysis, TCR nucleotide sequences were compared against IMGT/GENE-DB human TR gene sequences so that V and J genes could be assigned. Using the TCRdist pipeline, a later analysis assigned CDR3 sequences along with most-parsimonious VDJ recombination scenarios. In a later analysis, each TCR beta chain was defined by its CDR3 amino acid sequence together with its V-gene family, and reads lacking a unique V-gene family were excluded. In a later analysis, a few hundred highly shared, low-generation-probability nucleotide sequences were removed to address suspected cross-contamination and a sequencing artifact. For each public chain, a later analysis derived a clonal expansion index from normalized ranks of inferred template counts within each repertoire. In a later analysis, generation probabilities were computed using a VDJ recombination model fitted to out-of-frame rearrangements, and the results were checked against IGoR. In a later analysis, hypergeometric tests were used to score TCR-TCR, TCR-HLA and TCR-CMV co-occurrence, with a repertoire-size bias correction applied to TCR pairs. In a later analysis, false discovery rates were estimated by permuting HLA or CMV assignments 20 times. In a later analysis, co-occurring TCRs were grouped with DBSCAN, and TCRdist sequence similarity was added when clustering was performed within HLA-allele-positive subsets. Repertoires with fewer than 30,000 or more than 120,000 public chains were left out of co-occurrence clustering, as were about five repertoires with anomalous nucleotide sharing. In TCRdb, the immuneACCESS table is reduced to in-frame sequences with V and J assigned. These tables do not hold every clone; where another copy was compared, an unresolved V gene accounts for under half, and the others remain unexplained. V, J and clone size reflect that table, while D and trimming were determined from the DNA. The sample table shows roughly 130,000 clones, and roughly four fifths are seen once. The ten biggest clones cover around 1.2% of the sample.

Sequenced material: PBMCs. The chain employs TRBV19 and TRBJ2-1, with 7 junctional bases fitting TRBD1. The TCR sequence derives from a girl aged 2-10 years in good health and CMV-seronegative. The DNA sequence is given as TGTGCCAGTAAGGGTCAGGGGGACTCCTACAATGAGCAGTTCTTC. It translates as CASKGQGDSYNEQFF.